These T cell receptor beta chains were read from a single sample in a study of response to subunit inactivated influenza vaccine. MiXCR, applied by TCRdb to the RT-PCR reads, yields one record per CDR3 protein. The sample carries about 480,000 distinct CDR3 sequences, 10% to 15% recorded once. Source: PBMCs from blood, taken 45 days after vaccination. The receptors shown here come from a middle-aged man who received an inactivated influenza vaccine. Both conserved end residues are part of each CDR3. A D gene is named only where the DNA matches it firmly. Clone size is given for some rows only: seen once, a few or many times, or a class if the clone is expanded.

len: 15
abundance: few
d_gene: -
j_gene: TRBJ2-7
v_gene: TRBV5-1
CDR3nt: TGCGCCAGCAGCTTGGAGGGGACACGTTCCTACGAGCAGTACTTC
CDR3aa: CASSLEGTRSYEQYF

len: 18
abundance: few
d_gene: -
j_gene: TRBJ1-1
v_gene: TRBV6-5
CDR3nt: TGTGCCAGCAGTTACCGTACAGCCTCGACAAGATTGAACACTGAAGCTTTCTTT
CDR3aa: CASSYRTASTRLNTEAFF

len: 16
abundance: -
d_gene: TRBD2
j_gene: TRBJ2-3
v_gene: TRBV4-3
CDR3nt: TGCGCCAGCAGCCAAGCCCAGCGGGGGGCGGGAGATACGCAGTATTTT
CDR3aa: CASSQAQRGAGDTQYF

len: 17
abundance: -
d_gene: TRBD1
j_gene: TRBJ2-7
v_gene: TRBV7-8
CDR3nt: TGTGCCAGCAGCTTAGTAAGTTCCGGGACAGTATCCTACGAGCAGTACTTC
CDR3aa: CASSLVSSGTVSYEQYF

len: 12
abundance: -
d_gene: -
j_gene: TRBJ1-2
v_gene: TRBV14
CDR3nt: TGTGCCAGCAGCCAAGCCACCTATGGCTACACCTTC
CDR3aa: CASSQATYGYTF

len: 16
abundance: -
d_gene: TRBD1
j_gene: TRBJ2-1
v_gene: TRBV6-5
CDR3nt: TGTGCCAGCAGTTTAAAAGGGGGCCTTTCCTACAATGAGCAGTTCTTC
CDR3aa: CASSLKGGLSYNEQFF

len: 13
abundance: few
d_gene: -
j_gene: TRBJ2-3
v_gene: TRBV6-1
CDR3nt: TGTGCCAGCAGTGAACGGTCTAGTGATACGCAGTATTTT
CDR3aa: CASSERSSDTQYF

len: 13
abundance: -
d_gene: -
j_gene: TRBJ2-5
v_gene: TRBV19
CDR3nt: TGTGCCAGTAGCGTCGGACAGAAAGAGACCCAGTACTTC
CDR3aa: CASSVGQKETQYF

len: 13
abundance: few
d_gene: -
j_gene: TRBJ2-7
v_gene: TRBV20-1
CDR3nt: TGCAGTGCTAGATCAGGGATCTCCTACGAGCAGTACTTC
CDR3aa: CSARSGISYEQYF

len: 13
abundance: -
d_gene: -
j_gene: TRBJ2-1
v_gene: TRBV20-1
CDR3nt: TGCAGTGCTGCCGGAACCACAAACTCGGGGCAGTTCTTC
CDR3aa: CSAAGTTNSGQFF

len: 13
abundance: -
d_gene: -
j_gene: TRBJ1-1
v_gene: TRBV20-1
CDR3nt: TGCAGTGCCGCTCAATCAGGGTCCACTGAAGCTTTCTTT
CDR3aa: CSAAQSGSTEAFF

len: 16
abundance: many
d_gene: TRBD2
j_gene: TRBJ2-1
v_gene: TRBV20-1
CDR3nt: TGCAGTGCTGATGGACTAGCGGGAGGGCCTAGTGGTGAGCAGTTCTTC
CDR3aa: CSADGLAGGPSGEQFF

len: 11
abundance: few
d_gene: -
j_gene: TRBJ2-5
v_gene: TRBV20-1
CDR3nt: TGCAGTGCTAGGACAGAAGAGACCCAGTACTTC
CDR3aa: CSARTEETQYF

len: 16
abundance: few
d_gene: TRBD1
j_gene: TRBJ2-3
v_gene: TRBV19
CDR3nt: TGTGCCACCCACCCTAGGGGGACAGGTTCACGAGATACGCAGTATTTT
CDR3aa: CATHPRGTGSRDTQYF

len: 13
abundance: few
d_gene: -
j_gene: TRBJ2-1
v_gene: TRBV7-9
CDR3nt: TGTGCCAGCAGCTTATCATCGGGGGATGAGCAGTTCTTC
CDR3aa: CASSLSSGDEQFF

len: 15
abundance: few
d_gene: -
j_gene: TRBJ1-1
v_gene: TRBV4-3
CDR3nt: TGCGCCAGCAGCCAAGAAGGCGGGGGGTACACTGAAGCTTTCTTT
CDR3aa: CASSQEGGGYTEAFF

len: 16
abundance: few
d_gene: -
j_gene: TRBJ2-7
v_gene: TRBV4-2
CDR3nt: TGTGCCAGCAGCCAAAAGGGCGACAAGAAATCCTACGAGCAGTACTTC
CDR3aa: CASSQKGDKKSYEQYF

len: 17
abundance: once
d_gene: TRBD2
j_gene: TRBJ2-4
v_gene: TRBV24-1
CDR3nt: TGTGCCACCAGGGACACTGGACTAGCGGGAGGCGGGGACATTCAGTACTTC
CDR3aa: CATRDTGLAGGGDIQYF

len: 15
abundance: few
d_gene: -
j_gene: TRBJ2-1
v_gene: TRBV5-1
CDR3nt: TGCGCCAGCAGCCTCTGGGGGGACCCCGTCAATGAGCAGTTCTTC
CDR3aa: CASSLWGDPVNEQFF

len: 14
abundance: -
d_gene: -
j_gene: TRBJ1-5
v_gene: TRBV28
CDR3nt: TGTGCCAGCAGTTTTTCGGCCGGGATCCAGCCCCAGCATTTT
CDR3aa: CASSFSAGIQPQHF

len: 16
abundance: few
d_gene: -
j_gene: TRBJ2-3
v_gene: TRBV28
CDR3nt: TGTGCCAGCAGTCTAATAACAGGGCACAAAAGAGATACGCAGTATTTT
CDR3aa: CASSLITGHKRDTQYF

len: 15
abundance: many
d_gene: TRBD1
j_gene: TRBJ1-1
v_gene: TRBV6-2/TRBV6-3
CDR3nt: TGTGCCAGCAGTTACTCACGGTGGCAGGGGGCGAAAGCTTTCTTT
CDR3aa: CASSYSRWQGAKAFF

len: 16
abundance: -
d_gene: -
j_gene: TRBJ2-2
v_gene: TRBV10-3
CDR3nt: TGTGCCATCAGTGAGCCAACAGGGAGGTCGTCCGGGGATCTGTTTTTT
CDR3aa: CAISEPTGRSSGDLFF

len: 16
abundance: -
d_gene: -
j_gene: TRBJ2-3
v_gene: TRBV20-1
CDR3nt: TGCAGTGCTAGAGATCTTCTAGGGTTTAGCGCAGATACGCAGTATTTT
CDR3aa: CSARDLLGFSADTQYF

len: 18
abundance: few
d_gene: -
j_gene: TRBJ2-2
v_gene: TRBV5-5
CDR3nt: TGTGCCAGCAGCTTGGAACTCGACCCCCACGTTAACACCGGGGAGCTGTTTTTT
CDR3aa: CASSLELDPHVNTGELFF

len: 15
abundance: -
d_gene: TRBD1
j_gene: TRBJ2-1
v_gene: TRBV19
CDR3nt: TGTGCCAGTATCGACCCCGGGACAGGGTACAATGAGCAGTTCTTC
CDR3aa: CASIDPGTGYNEQFF

len: 15
abundance: few
d_gene: TRBD1
j_gene: TRBJ1-2
v_gene: TRBV5-1
CDR3nt: TGCGCCAGCAGCTTGGAGGGACAGGGGGTAGGAGGCTACACCTTC
CDR3aa: CASSLEGQGVGGYTF

len: 14
abundance: -
d_gene: TRBD1
j_gene: TRBJ2-7
v_gene: TRBV2
CDR3nt: TGTGCCTCCCAACCCCCCGGGACAGGGAGAGAGCAGTACTTC
CDR3aa: CASQPPGTGREQYF

len: 18
abundance: -
d_gene: TRBD1
j_gene: TRBJ2-2
v_gene: TRBV14
CDR3nt: TGTGCCAGCAGCCACTCCATCCGGGACAGGAAAAACACCGGGGAGCTGTTTTTT
CDR3aa: CASSHSIRDRKNTGELFF

len: 15
abundance: -
d_gene: -
j_gene: TRBJ2-7
v_gene: TRBV7-9
CDR3nt: TGTGCCAGCAGCTTAGTCGAAGGGGGGGTTTACGAGCAGTACTTC
CDR3aa: CASSLVEGGVYEQYF

len: 15
abundance: -
d_gene: -
j_gene: TRBJ1-2
v_gene: TRBV28
CDR3nt: TGTGCCAGCAGTCCCAGGGGCCCCCGTGTTTATGGCTACACCTTC
CDR3aa: CASSPRGPRVYGYTF

len: 15
abundance: few
d_gene: -
j_gene: TRBJ1-3
v_gene: TRBV7-6
CDR3nt: TGTGCCAGCAGCTTAGGTACGAGCTCTGGAAACACCATATATTTT
CDR3aa: CASSLGTSSGNTIYF

len: 15
abundance: few
d_gene: -
j_gene: TRBJ2-7
v_gene: TRBV6-1
CDR3nt: TGTGCCAGCAGTGAATCTAGGAAGTTTCCCGACGAGCAGTACTTC
CDR3aa: CASSESRKFPDEQYF

len: 14
abundance: few
d_gene: -
j_gene: TRBJ2-2
v_gene: TRBV7-8
CDR3nt: TGTGCCAGCAGCTTAGGATCTTACACCGGGGAGCTGTTTTTT
CDR3aa: CASSLGSYTGELFF

len: 15
abundance: -
d_gene: -
j_gene: TRBJ2-1
v_gene: TRBV5-1
CDR3nt: TGCGCCAGCAGCTTGGGACTAGGTACTGGAAATGAGCAGTTCTTC
CDR3aa: CASSLGLGTGNEQFF

len: 13
abundance: -
d_gene: -
j_gene: TRBJ2-5
v_gene: TRBV29-1
CDR3nt: TGCAGCGTTGAAGAGTGGGGAGGAGAGACCCAGTACTTC
CDR3aa: CSVEEWGGETQYF

len: 17
abundance: -
d_gene: TRBD2
j_gene: TRBJ2-1
v_gene: TRBV27
CDR3nt: TGTGCCAGCAGTTTATTACACGCGGGGGGGCCGTTCAATGAGCAGTTCTTC
CDR3aa: CASSLLHAGGPFNEQFF

len: 18
abundance: -
d_gene: TRBD1
j_gene: TRBJ2-2
v_gene: TRBV20-1
CDR3nt: TGCAGTGCTAGAGATCCTTTCGTGGCAGGGGGCGACACCGGGGAGCTGTTTTTT
CDR3aa: CSARDPFVAGGDTGELFF

len: 14
abundance: -
d_gene: -
j_gene: TRBJ1-1
v_gene: TRBV6-5
CDR3nt: TGTGCCAGCAGTTACTCCGCAGGGAACACTGAAGCTTTCTTT
CDR3aa: CASSYSAGNTEAFF

len: 14
abundance: -
d_gene: -
j_gene: TRBJ2-7
v_gene: TRBV2
CDR3nt: TGTGCCAGCAGTGACTCCTTGATTACCTACGAGCAGTACTTC
CDR3aa: CASSDSLITYEQYF

len: 14
abundance: many
d_gene: -
j_gene: TRBJ1-1
v_gene: TRBV10-3
CDR3nt: TGTGCCATCAGGTCGGGGCAGGAGAGGACTGAAGCTTTCTTT
CDR3aa: CAIRSGQERTEAFF

len: 15
abundance: few
d_gene: -
j_gene: TRBJ2-2
v_gene: TRBV12-3/TRBV12-4
CDR3nt: TGTGCCAGCAGCCGCGGGACCGGAGGAGCCGGGGAGCTGTTTTTT
CDR3aa: CASSRGTGGAGELFF

len: 13
abundance: many
d_gene: -
j_gene: TRBJ2-2
v_gene: TRBV10-3
CDR3nt: TGTGCCATCAATCTCAGCTTGGGCGGGGAGCTGTTTTTT
CDR3aa: CAINLSLGGELFF

len: 17
abundance: few
d_gene: TRBD2
j_gene: TRBJ2-3
v_gene: TRBV11-2
CDR3nt: TGTGCCAGCAGCTCGAAACCAGCGGGAGGACTCACAGATACGCAGTATTTT
CDR3aa: CASSSKPAGGLTDTQYF

len: 14
abundance: few
d_gene: TRBD1
j_gene: TRBJ1-6
v_gene: TRBV12-3/TRBV12-4
CDR3nt: TGTGCCAGCAGTCCTACAGGGGATAATTCACCCCTCCACTTT
CDR3aa: CASSPTGDNSPLHF

len: 15
abundance: many
d_gene: TRBD2
j_gene: TRBJ2-2
v_gene: TRBV20-1
CDR3nt: TGCAGTGCTCCTCTAGCGGGGGGGCCCACCGGGGAGCTGTTTTTT
CDR3aa: CSAPLAGGPTGELFF

len: 13
abundance: -
d_gene: -
j_gene: TRBJ1-6
v_gene: TRBV20-1
CDR3nt: TGCAGTGCTAGCCCGAATTCTAATTCACCCCTCCACTTT
CDR3aa: CSASPNSNSPLHF

len: 14
abundance: many
d_gene: TRBD1
j_gene: TRBJ2-7
v_gene: TRBV5-1
CDR3nt: TGCGCCAGCAGCCGGACAGGGAATGAGTACGAGCAGTACTTC
CDR3aa: CASSRTGNEYEQYF

len: 13
abundance: many
d_gene: -
j_gene: TRBJ2-2
v_gene: TRBV28
CDR3nt: TGTGCCAGCAGTTTATCAGGCCCCGGGGAGCTGTTTTTT
CDR3aa: CASSLSGPGELFF

len: 16
abundance: many
d_gene: TRBD2
j_gene: TRBJ2-3
v_gene: TRBV9
CDR3nt: TGTGCCAGCAGCGGCGGGACTAGCGGGAGCACAGATACGCAGTATTTT
CDR3aa: CASSGGTSGSTDTQYF

len: 14
abundance: -
d_gene: -
j_gene: TRBJ2-7
v_gene: TRBV20-1
CDR3nt: TGCAGTGCTCCGGTGAGGGTGTTACCCTACGAGCAGTACTTC
CDR3aa: CSAPVRVLPYEQYF

len: 14
abundance: few
d_gene: -
j_gene: TRBJ2-1
v_gene: TRBV3-1
CDR3nt: TGTGCCAGCAGCCAACGTGGACCCTACAATGAGCAGTTCTTC
CDR3aa: CASSQRGPYNEQFF

len: 13
abundance: few
d_gene: -
j_gene: TRBJ1-2
v_gene: TRBV25-1
CDR3nt: TGTGCCAGCAGGCAGGGACCTAACTATGGCTACACCTTC
CDR3aa: CASRQGPNYGYTF